The 25 T cell receptor beta chains reported below all come from one sample, sequenced in a study of cytomegalovirus exposure and HLA in healthy donors. PCR primers comprised 60 Vbeta and 13 Jbeta primers. Using immunoSEQ multiplex PCR, the repertoire was profiled, and TCRdb retains in-frame clones only, with some absent. This table holds roughly 140,000 clones, under 75% found once. The sequencing sample was made of PBMCs. Receptor source: a woman aged 55-70 years in good health and CMV-seropositive.

This clone was counted a few times. This chain links TRBV5-8 with TRBJ2-3, with 11 bases matching TRBD1. Germline V gene sequence: CDR1 SGHTS, CDR2 YDEGEE. This CDR3 has 14 residues. V trimming: 5 bases; J trimming: 4 bases; junction bases outside the gene matches: 3. CDR3 DNA sequence: TGTGCCAGCAGTCGGGACAGGGGGTCAGATACGCAGTATTTT. Protein: CASSRDRGSDTQYF.

This chain uses TRBV7-2 with TRBJ2-7, with 7 bases aligning to TRBD2. The germline V gene encodes CDR1 SGHTA and CDR2 FQGNSA. With 2 bases clipped from V and 7 bases from J, the junction kept 8 bases outside the gene matches. The CDR3 sequence is 14 residues long. In DNA, the CDR3 is TGTGCCAGCAGCTTAAAACGATCCGGGGGGGAGCAGTACTTC. As protein: CASSLKRSGGEQYF.

The V gene is TRBV30, the J gene TRBJ2-7; D ambiguous. Germline-derived CDR1 and CDR2 are GTSNPN and SVGIG (reference sequence). The V end lost 0 bases, the J end lost 5 bases, and 11 bases lay between the germline ends. This CDR3 has 13 amino acids. Written as DNA, the CDR3 is TGTGCCTGGAGTGTCACCAGTCCACACGAGCAGTACTTC. Translating gives CAWSVTSPHEQYF.

This clone has only a few counts. J is TRBJ1-1 and V is TRBV27; perhaps TRBD1 as D (5 bases). The CDR3 consists of 16 residues. CDR1 is MNHEY, CDR2 SMNVEV, per germline (reference sequence). Deletions cut 2 bases from V and 1 base from J, with 14 bases between. The CDR3 spells CASSLGAVAPNTEAFF. In DNA, the CDR3 is TGTGCCAGCAGTTTAGGGGCCGTGGCCCCGAACACTGAAGCTTTCTTT.

The chain recombines TRBV6-4 with TRBJ2-3; 10 positions agree with TRBD2. The length of the CDR3 is 17 residues. The V gene's germline CDR1 is MRHNA and CDR2 SNTAGT. J gave up 3 bases and V 2 bases, and 8 bases lay outside the gene matches. CDR3 nucleotide sequence: TGTGCCAGCAGTGACAGGCCTAGCGGGAGTCTAACAGATACGCAGTATTTT. It translates to CASSDRPSGSLTDTQYF.

V gene TRBV11-2 combines with J gene TRBJ1-1; possible D gene TRBD1, 6 bases. The CDR3 covers 13 residues. V lost 5 bases and J 1 base, leaving 8 bases between the germline ends. CDR1 and CDR2 (germline): SGHAT, FQNNGV. CDR3 nucleotide sequence: TGTGCCAGCAGCCTCAGGGGGAACACTGAAGCTTTCTTT. This translates into CASSLRGNTEAFF. The full variable domain, its missing parts supplied by reference TRBV11-2 and TRBJ1-1, is EAGVAQSPRYKIIEKRQSVAFWCNPISGHATLYWYQQILGQGPKLLIQFQNNGVVDDSQLPKDRFSAERLKGVDSTLKIQPAKLEDSAVYLCASSLRGNTEAFFGQGTRLTVV.

The rearrangement joins TRBV30 to TRBJ2-1; TRBD2 agrees at 7 bases. This CDR3 contains 16 residues. V was pared by 5 bases and J by 4 bases, with 14 bases of the junction left unmatched. Germline CDR1 and CDR2: GTSNPN and SVGIG (reference sequence). CDR3 loop: CAWGPTSAFQYNEQFF. CDR3 DNA: TGTGCCTGGGGCCCCACTAGCGCATTCCAATACAATGAGCAGTTCTTC.

The V call is TRBV11-1, the J call TRBJ2-3, with 9 bases identical to TRBD2. After removal of 2 bases from V and 8 bases from J, the junction contained 11 bases not matched to a gene. From germline, CDR1 is SGHAT and CDR2 FQDESV (reference sequence). The CDR3 spans 16 residues. The CDR3 region has the DNA TGTGCCAGCAGCTTACGAGTGACTAGCGGTCACGGTACGCAGTATTTT. This translates into CASSLRVTSGHGTQYF.

This chain uses TRBV4-1 with TRBJ1-4, with D uncertain. The CDR3 consists of 16 residues. Looked up from germline, CDR1 is MGHRA and CDR2 is YSYEKL. Trimming took off 4 bases at V and 2 bases at J, with 14 bases between the two ends. The CDR3 here is CASSRAGMGTNEKLFF. The CDR3 bases are TGCGCCAGCAGCCGGGCGGGAATGGGGACTAATGAAAAACTGTTTTTT.

Remarks on this clone: The sample holds other DNA sequences that translate to the same CDR3. The V gene is TRBV27, the J gene TRBJ1-1; 8 bases fit TRBD1. There are 13 residues in the CDR3. With V trimmed by 7 bases and J by 7 bases, 8 bases remained unmatched. Germline V gives CDR1 MNHEY, CDR2 SMNVEV (reference sequence). The chain's CDR3 is CASTPGQGFEAFF. The CDR3 DNA reads as TGTGCCAGCACCCCCGGACAGGGCTTTGAAGCTTTCTTT.

The rearrangement uses TRBV30 and TRBJ2-3, with 7 bases matching TRBD2. The J segment lost 2 bases and the V segment lost 1 base, leaving 6 bases of the junction unmatched. Germline V gene lookup returns CDR1 GTSNPN and CDR2 SVGIG (reference sequence). The CDR3 loop spans 15 amino acids. The CDR3 loop reads CAWSGSSGYTDTQYF. In DNA form, the CDR3 reads TGTGCCTGGAGTGGCTCTAGCGGATACACAGATACGCAGTATTTT. Full variable domain (remainder filled in from reference TRBV30 and TRBJ2-3): SQTIHQWPATLVQPVGSPLSLECTVEGTSNPNLYWYRQAAGRGLQLLFYSVGIGQISSEVPQNLSASRPQDRQFILSSKKLLLSDSGFYLCAWSGSSGYTDTQYFGPGTRLTVL.

This chain connects TRBV5-1 to TRBJ1-2; 7 bases map to TRBD1. Germline values: CDR1 SGHRS, CDR2 YFSETQ. V lost 0 bases, J lost 3 bases, and 2 bases stayed unmatched. The CDR3 extends over 14 amino acids. The CDR3 is CASSLGQGDYGYTF. CDR3 in DNA: TGCGCCAGCAGCTTGGGCCAGGGGGACTATGGCTACACCTTC.

V gene TRBV7-9 combines with J gene TRBJ2-3; a weak D match, TRBD1 (7 bases). Germline CDR1 reads SEHNR; CDR2 reads FQNEAQ (reference sequence). Trimming pared 3 bases from V and 2 bases from J, leaving 9 bases between. CDR3 length: 14 residues. CDR3 region: CASSLEGATDTQYF. Written as DNA, the CDR3 is TGTGCCAGCAGCTTGGAGGGGGCCACAGATACGCAGTATTTT. Using reference TRBV7-9 and TRBJ2-3 for the parts outside the CDR3, the full variable domain is DTGVSQNPRHKITKRGQNVTFRCDPISEHNRLYWYRQTLGQGPEFLTYFQNEAQLEKSRLLSDRFSAERPKGSFSTLEIQRTEQGDSAMYLCASSLEGATDTQYFGPGTRLTVL.

The V call is TRBV30, the J call TRBJ1-3, with D unclear. Germline V gene sequence: CDR1 GTSNPN, CDR2 SVGIG (reference sequence). Trimming pared 3 bases from V and 2 bases from J, leaving 20 bases between. The CDR3 is 17 residues long. The CDR3 is CAWSGVADFRPGNTIYF. In nucleotides, the CDR3 is TGTGCCTGGAGCGGTGTGGCAGACTTTCGACCTGGAAACACCATATATTTT.

The table lists this clone with a count of one. J is TRBJ1-1 and V is TRBV11-2; D perhaps matches TRBD1 (6 bases). Germline V gene sequence: CDR1 SGHAT, CDR2 FQNNGV. The CDR3 totals 13 residues. V lost 5 bases to trimming and J lost 9 bases, with 16 bases between them. CDR3 in amino acids: CASSQDQDSQAFF. Here the CDR3 DNA reads TGTGCCAGCAGCCAAGACCAGGACAGCCAAGCTTTCTTT.

This chain uses TRBV27 with TRBJ2-2, with TRBD1 matching 10 bases. This CDR3 is 16 amino acids long. Germline-derived CDR1 and CDR2 are MNHEY and SMNVEV (reference sequence). With 3 bases clipped from V and 4 bases from J, the junction kept 5 bases outside the gene matches. CDR3 bases: TGTGCCAGCAGTTTCCGGGACAGGGGCGGCACCGGGGAGCTGTTTTTT. Translation gives CASSFRDRGGTGELFF.

V gene TRBV5-1 combines with J gene TRBJ2-7; 8 bases fit TRBD2. J gave up 1 base and V 8 bases, and 11 bases lay outside the gene matches. The germline V gene encodes CDR1 SGHRS and CDR2 YFSETQ. There are 15 residues in the CDR3. The CDR3 DNA follows: TGCGCCAGTTCCCCTTCAGCGGGAGAGTCCTACGAGCAGTACTTC. Amino acid sequence: CASSPSAGESYEQYF.

This clone was recorded a few times. The chain combines TRBV4-2 with TRBJ1-2, with D possibly TRBD1 on 6 matching bases. This CDR3 comprises 15 residues. Trimming took 0 bases from V and 5 from J, leaving 13 bases between them. Germline loops: CDR1 LGHNA, CDR2 YNFKEQ. The CDR3 bases are TGTGCCAGCAGCCAAGATCCAGGGGAAGTTTATGGCTACACCTTC. Amino acids: CASSQDPGEVYGYTF.

The chain employs TRBV30 and TRBJ2-3; the D is unclear. Trimming pared 0 bases from V and 4 bases from J, leaving 17 bases between. The CDR3 is made up of 16 amino acids. Germline V lookup: CDR1 GTSNPN, CDR2 SVGIG (reference sequence). The CDR3 nucleotides read TGTGCCTGGAGTGTTGGCAGTCAGGCCTTCGCAGATACGCAGTATTTT. Translation: CAWSVGSQAFADTQYF.

The chain has TRBV28 and TRBJ2-1; 7 nucleotides line up with TRBD1. With V trimmed by 3 bases and J by 2 bases, 4 bases remained unmatched. The germline V gene has CDR1 MDHEN and CDR2 SYDVKM. CDR3 length: 15 residues. CDR3 in DNA: TGTGCCAGCAGTTTCACAGGGGTAGCCTACAATGAGCAGTTCTTC. This sequence encodes CASSFTGVAYNEQFF. The variable domain in full, with the rest retrieved from reference TRBV28 and TRBJ2-1, is DVKVTQSSRYLVKRTGEKVFLECVQDMDHENMFWYRQDPGLGLRLIYFSYDVKMKEKGDIPEGYSVSREKKERFSLILESASTNQTSMYLCASSFTGVAYNEQFFGPGTRLTVL.

This chain's CDR3 is CASSLELSGEQFF. The CDR3 DNA is TGTGCCAGCAGCTTGGAACTGAGTGGTGAGCAGTTCTTC. The rearrangement uses TRBV5-8 and TRBJ2-1; no firm D call. CDR3 length: 13 residues. Trimming left V 0 bases short and J 9 bases short, with 10 bases between. CDR1 SGHTS and CDR2 YDEGEE come from the germline V gene.

The V and J genes are TRBV18 and TRBJ2-7, with D perhaps matching TRBD2 (7 bases). Trimming shortened V by 2 bases and J by 0 bases, and 14 bases separated the two germline ends. The CDR3 consists of 16 residues. Germline loops: CDR1 KGHSH, CDR2 LQKENI. The DNA for the CDR3 is TGTGCCAGCTCACCAAGGGGAGGGGGTGGCTCCTACGAGCAGTACTTC. Translation gives CASSPRGGGGSYEQYF.

The chain combines TRBV29-1 with TRBJ2-1, with TRBD2 matching 9 bases. Germline V gene data show CDR1 as SQVTM and CDR2 as ANQGSEA. Losses at the gene ends were 3 bases for V and 6 bases for J; bases not matched to a gene: 18. The CDR3 contains 18 residues. CDR3 loop: CSVEGAQLAGRVGNEQFF. CDR3 nucleotide sequence: TGCAGCGTTGAGGGGGCTCAGCTAGCGGGGAGGGTGGGCAATGAGCAGTTCTTC.

J is TRBJ2-3 and V is TRBV4-1; a possible D gene is TRBD2 (5 bases). Trimming took 0 bases from V and 2 from J, leaving 9 bases between them. This CDR3 comprises 15 residues. The germline V gene encodes CDR1 MGHRA and CDR2 YSYEKL. CDR3 region: CASSQDGGPTDTQYF. The CDR3 DNA reads TGCGCCAGCAGCCAAGACGGCGGGCCCACAGATACGCAGTATTTT.

CDR3 residues: CASSDGQGAAGYTF. In DNA, the CDR3 is TGCGCCAGCAGCGACGGACAGGGGGCGGCCGGCTACACCTTC. The V and J genes are TRBV5-1 and TRBJ1-2; 11 bases match TRBD1. The germline CDR1 and CDR2 sequences are SGHRS and YFSETQ. The CDR3 has 14 amino acids. The trim removed 4 bases at V and 8 bases at J, leaving 7 bases unmatched.